This TCR beta chain was identified in a study of T cell repertoires in ileal Crohn's disease. Study-level background: All patients had surgery for stricturing (roughly 61%) or penetrating (around 39%) disease. Postoperative therapy was given to about half: 11 thiopurines, 18 anti-TNF agents. Notes on the study in general: Clonal expansions were more frequent in active smokers than non-smokers at surgery.

Time point noted: inflamed ileum from the surgical specimen. The germline V gene encodes CDR1 KGHSH and CDR2 LQKENI. With 6 bases removed from V and 13 bases from J, the gap between germline ends came to 13 bases. This CDR3 is 12 amino acids long. As regards this clone: Its target is not known.

Sequencing was performed with immunoSEQ multiplex PCR; in TCRdb, only in-frame clones are kept and a portion is missing. Of 8,000 to 9,500 clones listed, approximately 85% are singletons. The receptor was isolated from an adult with Crohn's disease. The genes are TRBV18 and TRBJ1-6, with D tentatively TRBD1 (5 bases). The sample consisted of ileal tissue. CDR3: CASSPGTWPLHF. In DNA, the CDR3 is TGTGCCAGCTCGCCCGGGACGTGGCCCCTCCACTTT.